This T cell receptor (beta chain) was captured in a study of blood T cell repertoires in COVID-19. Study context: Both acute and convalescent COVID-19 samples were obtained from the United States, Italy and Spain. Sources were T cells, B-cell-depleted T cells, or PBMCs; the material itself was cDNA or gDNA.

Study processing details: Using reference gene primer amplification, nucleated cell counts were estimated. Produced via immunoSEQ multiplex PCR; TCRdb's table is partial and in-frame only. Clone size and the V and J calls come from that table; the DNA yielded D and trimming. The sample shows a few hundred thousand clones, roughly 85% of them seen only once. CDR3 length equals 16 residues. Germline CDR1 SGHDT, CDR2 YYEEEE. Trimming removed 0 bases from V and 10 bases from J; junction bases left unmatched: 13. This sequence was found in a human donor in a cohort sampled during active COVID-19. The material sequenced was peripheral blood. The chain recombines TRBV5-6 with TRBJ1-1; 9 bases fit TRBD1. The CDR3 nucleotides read TGTGCCAGCAGCTTGGCTAGGACAGGGGCCGCTTCGGGAGCTTTCTTT. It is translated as CASSLARTGAASGAFF.